This is a list of T cell receptor beta chains from one sample in a study of blood T cell repertoires in COVID-19. The protocol was immunoSEQ multiplex PCR, while the TCRdb copy is restricted to in-frame clones and leaves out a portion. The profile shows about 200,000 clones, around 80% of them singletons. Sequences were obtained from peripheral blood. The receptors here all came from a human donor with acute or convalescent COVID-19. The donor label of this sample is uncertain. The CDR3 runs from the conserved cysteine through the conserved F or W. Each record gives: D gene, J gene, clone size, CDR3 length, V gene, CDR3 DNA, CDR3 protein. A D gene is named only where the DNA matches it firmly. Some rows have no size entry. The others give once, few or many, or a class for an expanded clone.

d_call: -
j_call: TRBJ2-5
clone_size: once
cdr3_length: 14
v_call: TRBV27
cdr3_nt: TGTGCCAGCAGCGGGGAACCGAGGTGGGAGACCCAGTACTTC
cdr3_aa: CASSGEPRWETQYF

d_call: -
j_call: TRBJ1-6
clone_size: -
cdr3_length: 14
v_call: TRBV3-1/TRBV3-2
cdr3_nt: TGTGCCAGCAGTCAGTGGACAGATAATTCACCCCTCCACTTT
cdr3_aa: CASSQWTDNSPLHF

d_call: -
j_call: TRBJ2-1
clone_size: few
cdr3_length: 15
v_call: TRBV19
cdr3_nt: TGTGCCAGTAGTATAAGAGGGAGCTCCTACAATGAGCAGTTCTTC
cdr3_aa: CASSIRGSSYNEQFF

d_call: TRBD1
j_call: TRBJ1-2
clone_size: -
cdr3_length: 15
v_call: TRBV4-2
cdr3_nt: TGTGCCAGCAGCCAAGATGTTGCAGGGGGAGCCGGCTACACCTTC
cdr3_aa: CASSQDVAGGAGYTF

d_call: -
j_call: TRBJ1-1
clone_size: -
cdr3_length: 15
v_call: TRBV28
cdr3_nt: TGTGCCAGCAGAGTACAGGGAATGGGGAACACTGAAGCTTTCTTT
cdr3_aa: CASRVQGMGNTEAFF

d_call: -
j_call: TRBJ1-6
clone_size: -
cdr3_length: 16
v_call: TRBV4-2
cdr3_nt: TGTGCCAGCAGCCACAGGCGGGGGGTCGATAATTCACCCCTCCACTTT
cdr3_aa: CASSHRRGVDNSPLHF

d_call: TRBD2
j_call: TRBJ2-7
clone_size: few
cdr3_length: 15
v_call: TRBV7-2
cdr3_nt: TGTGCCAGCAGCATAACCGGGACTAGCAACTACGAGCAGTACTTC
cdr3_aa: CASSITGTSNYEQYF

d_call: -
j_call: TRBJ2-2
clone_size: few
cdr3_length: 16
v_call: TRBV9
cdr3_nt: TGTGCCAGCAGCGTAGCATTAGCAGAGAACACCGGGGAGCTGTTTTTT
cdr3_aa: CASSVALAENTGELFF

d_call: TRBD2
j_call: TRBJ2-7
clone_size: -
cdr3_length: 14
v_call: TRBV19
cdr3_nt: TGTGCCAGTAGAACCCCCGGGACTAGCGGCGAGCAGTACTTC
cdr3_aa: CASRTPGTSGEQYF

d_call: -
j_call: TRBJ2-3
clone_size: -
cdr3_length: 14
v_call: TRBV7-2
cdr3_nt: TGTGCCAGCAGCTTAGCTAGCGGCACAGATACGCAGTATTTT
cdr3_aa: CASSLASGTDTQYF

d_call: -
j_call: TRBJ1-2
clone_size: -
cdr3_length: 14
v_call: TRBV21-1
cdr3_nt: TGTGCCAGCAGCAAATGGGGACAGAACTATGGCTACACCTTC
cdr3_aa: CASSKWGQNYGYTF

d_call: -
j_call: TRBJ1-1
clone_size: once
cdr3_length: 11
v_call: TRBV3-1/TRBV3-2
cdr3_nt: TGTGCCAGCAGTACTCTCGGGGGAGCTTTCTTT
cdr3_aa: CASSTLGGAFF

d_call: -
j_call: TRBJ1-5
clone_size: -
cdr3_length: 15
v_call: TRBV19
cdr3_nt: TGTGCCAGCGAGTATACCCGCCAGGGAAATCAGCCCCAGCATTTT
cdr3_aa: CASEYTRQGNQPQHF

d_call: TRBD2
j_call: TRBJ2-3
clone_size: -
cdr3_length: 16
v_call: TRBV14
cdr3_nt: TGTGCCAGCAGCTCGACTAGCGGGAGTGTCACAGATACGCAGTATTTT
cdr3_aa: CASSSTSGSVTDTQYF

d_call: TRBD1
j_call: TRBJ1-3
clone_size: once
cdr3_length: 18
v_call: TRBV3-1/TRBV3-2
cdr3_nt: TGTGCCAGCAGCCATTTGCTGACAGGGGGTTTTTCTGGAAACACCATATATTTT
cdr3_aa: CASSHLLTGGFSGNTIYF

d_call: -
j_call: TRBJ2-1
clone_size: -
cdr3_length: 14
v_call: TRBV3-1/TRBV3-2
cdr3_nt: TGTGCCAGCAGCCAAGGGACTATTTACAATGAGCAGTTCTTC
cdr3_aa: CASSQGTIYNEQFF

d_call: TRBD1
j_call: TRBJ1-1
clone_size: -
cdr3_length: 16
v_call: TRBV28
cdr3_nt: TGTGCCAGCGGAGGACAGGGTGGATTAATGAACACTGAAGCTTTCTTT
cdr3_aa: CASGGQGGLMNTEAFF

d_call: -
j_call: TRBJ2-1
clone_size: -
cdr3_length: 12
v_call: TRBV6-1
cdr3_nt: TGTGCCAGCAGTGAAAACAGGGATGAGCAGTTCTTC
cdr3_aa: CASSENRDEQFF

d_call: TRBD2
j_call: TRBJ2-2
clone_size: -
cdr3_length: 19
v_call: TRBV7-2
cdr3_nt: TGTGCCAGCAGCCGTAACGCGCCTTCTAGCGGGAGTGGCACCGGGGAGCTGTTTTTT
cdr3_aa: CASSRNAPSSGSGTGELFF

d_call: TRBD1
j_call: TRBJ1-2
clone_size: -
cdr3_length: 13
v_call: TRBV29-1
cdr3_nt: TGCAGCGTTCTACAGGGGGTATACTATGGCTACACCTTC
cdr3_aa: CSVLQGVYYGYTF

d_call: -
j_call: TRBJ2-7
clone_size: -
cdr3_length: 11
v_call: TRBV14
cdr3_nt: TGTGCCAGCAGCCAATACTACGAGCAGTACTTC
cdr3_aa: CASSQYYEQYF

d_call: TRBD1
j_call: TRBJ1-3
clone_size: -
cdr3_length: 14
v_call: TRBV9
cdr3_nt: TGTGCCAGCAGCGTAGACGACAGGGGTAACACCATATATTTT
cdr3_aa: CASSVDDRGNTIYF

d_call: -
j_call: TRBJ1-2
clone_size: -
cdr3_length: 13
v_call: TRBV29-1
cdr3_nt: TGCAGCGTTGAAGGTGGAGAGAACTATGGCTACACCTTC
cdr3_aa: CSVEGGENYGYTF

d_call: TRBD2
j_call: TRBJ2-7
clone_size: -
cdr3_length: 16
v_call: TRBV14
cdr3_nt: TGTGCCAGCAGCGCGACCTGGGGACTAGGGTCCTACGAGCAGTACTTC
cdr3_aa: CASSATWGLGSYEQYF

d_call: TRBD1
j_call: TRBJ2-1
clone_size: -
cdr3_length: 14
v_call: TRBV18
cdr3_nt: TGTGCCAGCTCCAGGACAGGGGCGAATAATGAGCAGTTCTTC
cdr3_aa: CASSRTGANNEQFF

d_call: -
j_call: TRBJ1-3
clone_size: -
cdr3_length: 14
v_call: TRBV5-6
cdr3_nt: TGTGCCAGCAGCCGGGACAACTCTGGAAACACCATATATTTT
cdr3_aa: CASSRDNSGNTIYF

d_call: -
j_call: TRBJ2-2
clone_size: -
cdr3_length: 14
v_call: TRBV6-2/TRBV6-3
cdr3_nt: TGTGCCAGCAGTTACTTCTTCAGGGCCGGGGAGCTGTTTTTT
cdr3_aa: CASSYFFRAGELFF

d_call: -
j_call: TRBJ2-2
clone_size: -
cdr3_length: 15
v_call: TRBV5-1
cdr3_nt: TGCGCCAGCAGCTCGCAAGGACTACCGAACGGGGAGCTGTTTTTT
cdr3_aa: CASSSQGLPNGELFF

d_call: TRBD2
j_call: TRBJ2-1
clone_size: -
cdr3_length: 16
v_call: TRBV10-3
cdr3_nt: TGTGCCATCAGTGAGTCCGAAGCGGGAGGCTACAATGAGCAGTTCTTC
cdr3_aa: CAISESEAGGYNEQFF

d_call: TRBD2
j_call: TRBJ2-7
clone_size: -
cdr3_length: 13
v_call: TRBV6-7
cdr3_nt: TGTGCCAGCAGTCTCGGGACTAACTACGAGCAGTACTTC
cdr3_aa: CASSLGTNYEQYF

d_call: TRBD1
j_call: TRBJ1-1
clone_size: -
cdr3_length: 16
v_call: TRBV11-1
cdr3_nt: TGTGCCAGCAGCTTCACGTATGACAGGGATGACACTGAAGCTTTCTTT
cdr3_aa: CASSFTYDRDDTEAFF

d_call: -
j_call: TRBJ2-1
clone_size: once
cdr3_length: 16
v_call: TRBV9
cdr3_nt: TGTGCCAGCAGCGTAGGGCTCTTTCCAATAAACAATGAGCAGTTCTTC
cdr3_aa: CASSVGLFPINNEQFF

d_call: -
j_call: TRBJ2-2
clone_size: -
cdr3_length: 15
v_call: TRBV6-5
cdr3_nt: TGTGCCAGCAGTTATAGGGGGTCAGGTCCCGGGGAGCTGTTTTTT
cdr3_aa: CASSYRGSGPGELFF

d_call: -
j_call: TRBJ1-1
clone_size: few
cdr3_length: 14
v_call: TRBV3-1/TRBV3-2
cdr3_nt: TGTGCCAGCAGCCAAGAGAGACGGGTCACTGAAGCTTTCTTT
cdr3_aa: CASSQERRVTEAFF

d_call: TRBD2
j_call: TRBJ2-3
clone_size: -
cdr3_length: 16
v_call: TRBV7-9
cdr3_nt: TGTGCCAGCAGCATCACTAGCGGGGGGCGGACAGATACGCAGTATTTT
cdr3_aa: CASSITSGGRTDTQYF

d_call: -
j_call: TRBJ2-7
clone_size: -
cdr3_length: 13
v_call: TRBV28
cdr3_nt: TGTGCCAGCACTCTCCCGGGCCCGGGGGAGCAGTACTTC
cdr3_aa: CASTLPGPGEQYF

d_call: -
j_call: TRBJ2-2
clone_size: -
cdr3_length: 17
v_call: TRBV10-3
cdr3_nt: TGTGCCATCAGTTTTGGCCGGGACTCGGGGAACACCGGGGAGCTGTTTTTT
cdr3_aa: CAISFGRDSGNTGELFF

d_call: -
j_call: TRBJ2-7
clone_size: -
cdr3_length: 13
v_call: TRBV11-2
cdr3_nt: TGTGCCAGCAGCTTAGTTGGAGGCCTCGAGCAGTACTTC
cdr3_aa: CASSLVGGLEQYF

d_call: TRBD2
j_call: TRBJ2-2
clone_size: once
cdr3_length: 15
v_call: TRBV28
cdr3_nt: TGTGCCAGCAGTCCCAGCGGGAGGGCCGCCGGGGAGCTGTTTTTT
cdr3_aa: CASSPSGRAAGELFF

d_call: TRBD1
j_call: TRBJ2-7
clone_size: few
cdr3_length: 16
v_call: TRBV23-1
cdr3_nt: TGCGCCAGCAGTCATCCCGGGACAGGGGGGTCCTACGAGCAGTACTTC
cdr3_aa: CASSHPGTGGSYEQYF

d_call: TRBD2
j_call: TRBJ2-5
clone_size: -
cdr3_length: 15
v_call: TRBV27
cdr3_nt: TGTGCCAGCAGTAGCTGGACTAGCGGGACAGAGACCCAGTACTTC
cdr3_aa: CASSSWTSGTETQYF

d_call: TRBD1
j_call: TRBJ1-3
clone_size: -
cdr3_length: 15
v_call: TRBV3-1/TRBV3-2
cdr3_nt: TGTGCCAGCAGCCAGGACAGGGTCTCTGGAAACACCATATATTTT
cdr3_aa: CASSQDRVSGNTIYF

d_call: TRBD1
j_call: TRBJ2-7
clone_size: -
cdr3_length: 15
v_call: TRBV25-1
cdr3_nt: TGTGCCAGCAGTGATAGACAGGGCCTACGCTACGAGCAGTACTTC
cdr3_aa: CASSDRQGLRYEQYF

d_call: TRBD2
j_call: TRBJ2-3
clone_size: once
cdr3_length: 16
v_call: TRBV4-2
cdr3_nt: TGTGCCAGCAGCCAAGAGCCTAGCGGGAGGGCAGATACGCAGTATTTT
cdr3_aa: CASSQEPSGRADTQYF

d_call: TRBD1
j_call: TRBJ1-2
clone_size: -
cdr3_length: 14
v_call: TRBV5-1
cdr3_nt: TGCGCCAGCAGCTTGGCCCGAGACAGGGATGGCTACACCTTC
cdr3_aa: CASSLARDRDGYTF

d_call: TRBD1
j_call: TRBJ1-2
clone_size: few
cdr3_length: 14
v_call: TRBV9
cdr3_nt: TGTGCCAGCAGCGGGGGACAGGGGTTCTATGGCTACACCTTC
cdr3_aa: CASSGGQGFYGYTF

d_call: TRBD2
j_call: TRBJ2-7
clone_size: few
cdr3_length: 18
v_call: TRBV7-6
cdr3_nt: TGTGCCAGCAGCTTAGTTCTTAGCGGGAGAGTCGGCTCCTACGAGCAGTACTTC
cdr3_aa: CASSLVLSGRVGSYEQYF

d_call: -
j_call: TRBJ1-6
clone_size: -
cdr3_length: 15
v_call: TRBV5-6
cdr3_nt: TGTGCCAGCAGCCCGAGCCGGGTCTCTCCTTCACCCCTCCACTTT
cdr3_aa: CASSPSRVSPSPLHF

d_call: TRBD1
j_call: TRBJ2-1
clone_size: -
cdr3_length: 15
v_call: TRBV19
cdr3_nt: TGTGCCAGTAGTACCCGAGTTGGGACAGGTAGTGAGCAGTTCTTC
cdr3_aa: CASSTRVGTGSEQFF

d_call: -
j_call: TRBJ2-2
clone_size: -
cdr3_length: 14
v_call: TRBV6-5
cdr3_nt: TGTGCCAGCCTAGGGGCCTCGAACACCGGGGAGCTGTTTTTT
cdr3_aa: CASLGASNTGELFF

d_call: -
j_call: TRBJ2-3
clone_size: -
cdr3_length: 11
v_call: TRBV5-1
cdr3_nt: TGCGCCAGCAGCTTCGGGGATACGCAGTATTTT
cdr3_aa: CASSFGDTQYF

d_call: -
j_call: TRBJ1-6
clone_size: -
cdr3_length: 12
v_call: TRBV28
cdr3_nt: TGTGCCAGCAGTTTAGTAAATTCACCCCTCCACTTT
cdr3_aa: CASSLVNSPLHF

d_call: -
j_call: TRBJ2-3
clone_size: -
cdr3_length: 13
v_call: TRBV19
cdr3_nt: TGTGCCAGTAGTACCCTAGCGTCTGATACGCAGTATTTT
cdr3_aa: CASSTLASDTQYF